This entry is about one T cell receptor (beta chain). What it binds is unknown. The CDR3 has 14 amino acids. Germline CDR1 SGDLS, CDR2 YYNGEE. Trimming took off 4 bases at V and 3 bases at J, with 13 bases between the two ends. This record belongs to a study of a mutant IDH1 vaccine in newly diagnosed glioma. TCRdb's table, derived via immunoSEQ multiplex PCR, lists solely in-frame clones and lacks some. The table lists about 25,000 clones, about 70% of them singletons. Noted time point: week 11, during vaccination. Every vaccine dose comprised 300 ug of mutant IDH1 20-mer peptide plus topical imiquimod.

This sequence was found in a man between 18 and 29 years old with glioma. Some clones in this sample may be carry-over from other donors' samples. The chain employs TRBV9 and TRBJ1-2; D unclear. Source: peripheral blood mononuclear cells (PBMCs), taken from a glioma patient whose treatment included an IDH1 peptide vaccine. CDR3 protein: CASSLGSPDYGYTF. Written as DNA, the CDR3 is TGTGCCAGCAGCTTAGGGAGTCCGGACTATGGCTACACCTTC.